This T cell receptor (beta chain) was obtained from a study of cytomegalovirus exposure and HLA in healthy donors. Study information: Per a later analysis, the roughly 680 first-cohort and more than 100 validation repertoires shared one platform.

Whole-study findings and limits: First-cohort TCR clusters were later found to tend to co-occur in the 130 or so validation repertoires.

To note about this clone: Its antigen is as yet unknown.

Clones were sequenced by immunoSEQ multiplex PCR, and TCRdb holds only the in-frame ones, with some missing. In the table there are over 200,000 clones, around 91% of which are singletons. The CDR3 has 13 amino acids. The J segment lost 3 bases and the V segment lost 3 bases, leaving 2 bases of the junction unmatched. Germline V gene lookup returns CDR1 SGHDT and CDR2 YYEEEE. The donors were part of the validation cohort, which consisted of under 150 subjects and was separate from the first cohort of 600 to 850 subjects. The V gene is TRBV5-6, the J gene TRBJ2-7, with TRBD1 identical over 8 bases. This sequence was found in a woman in her twenties or thirties in good health and CMV-seronegative. Source material: PBMCs. The CDR3: CASSSTGDYEQYF. The DNA of the CDR3 is TGTGCCAGCAGCTCGACAGGGGACTACGAGCAGTACTTC.